This T cell receptor (beta chain) derives from a study of T cells in Graves' hyperthyroidism and ophthalmopathy. V was cut by 5 bases and J by 5 bases, with 18 bases left in between. The germline CDR1 and CDR2 sequences are SGHAT and FQNNGV. The CDR3 length is 15 residues. The study left out patients who had uncontrolled infection, other autoimmune disease, pregnancy or lactation. Clinical symptoms, serum thyroxine and TRAb, thyroid ultrasound and orbital computed tomography were used for the diagnoses. TCR beta CDR3 regions were amplified from RNA transcripts. The HTBI primer set was used in a first-round RT-PCR of the TCR CDR3. TCRdb re-called the multiplex PCR reads with MiXCR, one entry per CDR3 protein. The sample yields hundreds of thousands of distinct CDR3 sequences, roughly 14% seen once. This clonotype was recorded many times.

This clonotype originated in a woman aged 40 to 55 with Graves' ophthalmopathy. The rearrangement uses TRBV11-2 and TRBJ2-5; D is undetermined. Sequencing was performed on blood. This chain's CDR3 is CASSTERVGYETQYF. The CDR3 bases are TGTGCCAGCAGCACGGAACGGGTAGGGTACGAGACCCAGTACTTC.